Sequencing of this T cell receptor beta chain was carried out in a study of a mutant IDH1 vaccine in newly diagnosed glioma. About the study: Treated patients showed a male proportion of approximately 62%, a female proportion of about 40%, and a mean age of approximately 40 years. Earlier care involved radiotherapy, temozolomide, or both, and the majority received both. Study-level results: Of the patients, less than 95% had vaccine-induced immune responses.

This CDR3 is 17 amino acids long. Specified time point: baseline, week 1 (first vaccination visit). Documented treatment: pre-vaccination baseline after standard-of-care therapy. There were new WHO grade 3 or 4 astrocytomas in the donors, and these were IDH1-mutant and ATRX-lost. The protocol was immunoSEQ multiplex PCR, while the TCRdb copy is restricted to in-frame clones and leaves out a portion. The sample has about 100,000 clones; around 80% are singletons. Comment on this clone: Its matching antigen is unknown.

This chain joins TRBV12-1 and TRBJ2-1; the D call in the table, TRBD2, was not verified against the DNA. TRBV12-1 is a known pseudogene. This receptor was identified in a man aged 40-55 years with glioma. The input for sequencing was PBMCs, taken from a glioma patient treated with radiotherapy, temozolomide or both. CDR3 in DNA: TGTGCCAGCAGCTCCTATATAGCGGCTCCTCCCTACAATGAGCAGTTCTTC. Translated: CASSSYIAAPPYNEQFF.